This TCR beta chain was sequenced during a study of vaccination effects on CD4 cells after COVID-19. Looked up from germline, CDR1 is SGHNT and CDR2 is YYREEE (reference sequence). The CDR3 is 15 residues long. V lost 4 bases to trimming and J lost 0 bases, with 13 bases between them. Sequencing was preceded by expansion of antigen-specific CD4+ T cells with viral peptide pools in the ViraFEST assay. Subsequent to a culture period of less than twelve days, CD4+ T cells were isolated. Half-medium exchanges with IL-2 medium took place on days 3 and 7. The assay was immunoSEQ multiplex PCR, and TCRdb's table has in-frame clones only and misses some. The sample has tens of thousands of clones, approximately 81% seen once. Concerning this clone: What it recognizes is unknown.

The specimen comprised CD4+ T cells from PBMCs cultured with HCoV-229E spike peptides, sampled before COVID-19 vaccination. The V call is TRBV5-4, the J call TRBJ1-1, with D maybe TRBD1 (6 bases). The TCR originated in a human donor who received a COVID-19 vaccine. For the CDR3, the DNA is TGTGCCAGCAGCCTCTTAGGACAGTTGAACACTGAAGCTTTCTTT. This translates into CASSLLGQLNTEAFF. Looking up the rest from reference TRBV5-4 and TRBJ1-1 gives the full variable domain: ETGVTQSPTHLIKTRGQQVTLRCSSQSGHNTVSWYQQALGQGPQFIFQYYREEENGRGNFPPRFSGLQFPNYSSELNVNALELDDSALYLCASSLLGQLNTEAFFGQGTRLTVV.